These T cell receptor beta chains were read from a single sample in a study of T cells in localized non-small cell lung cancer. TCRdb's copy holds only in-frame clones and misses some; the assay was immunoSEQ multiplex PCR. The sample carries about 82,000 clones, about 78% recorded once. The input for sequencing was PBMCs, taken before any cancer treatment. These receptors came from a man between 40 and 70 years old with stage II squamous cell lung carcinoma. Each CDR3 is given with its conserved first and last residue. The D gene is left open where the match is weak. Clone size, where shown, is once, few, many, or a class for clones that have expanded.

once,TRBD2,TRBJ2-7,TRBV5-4,TGTGCCAGCAGCTTCGGGTATCGGGGGGACTACGAGCAGTACTTC,CASSFGYRGDYEQYF
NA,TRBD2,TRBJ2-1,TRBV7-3,TGTGCCAGCAGCTTAGGCGGGAGGGTCGATGAGCAGTTCTTC,CASSLGGRVDEQFF
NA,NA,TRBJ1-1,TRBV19,TGTGCCAGTAGTATCGGGAACACTGAAGCTTTCTTT,CASSIGNTEAFF
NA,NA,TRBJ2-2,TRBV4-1,TGCGCCAGCAGCCAAGTGGCGCCTGGGGCCGGGGAGCTGTTTTTT,CASSQVAPGAGELFF
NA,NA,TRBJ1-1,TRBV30,TGTGCCTGGAGTACGGGCTTTAACACTGAAGCTTTCTTT,CAWSTGFNTEAFF
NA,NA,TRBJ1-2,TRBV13,TGTGCCAGCAGCACGGGACGGCTAGCAGAGATGATCTATGGCTACACCTTC,CASSTGRLAEMIYGYTF
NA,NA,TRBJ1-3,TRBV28,TGTGCCAGCAGTCTTAGGATCTCTGGAAACACCATATATTTT,CASSLRISGNTIYF
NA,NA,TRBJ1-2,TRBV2,TGTGCCAGCAGTGAATTTGGATTAAATAACTATGGCTACACCTTC,CASSEFGLNNYGYTF
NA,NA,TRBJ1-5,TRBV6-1,TGTGCCAGCAGGGTGCGGGGGGCGAGGGCTCAGCCCCAGCATTTT,CASRVRGARAQPQHF
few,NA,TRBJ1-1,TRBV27,TGTGCCAGCAGTTACTCCGGGCCCGAAAAAGCTTTCTTT,CASSYSGPEKAFF
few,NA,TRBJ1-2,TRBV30,TGTGCCTGGAGCCCGACACTCTTTAACTATGGCTACACCTTC,CAWSPTLFNYGYTF
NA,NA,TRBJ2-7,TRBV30,TGTGCCTGGAGTCCAGGGGCCACCTACGAGCAGTACTTC,CAWSPGATYEQYF
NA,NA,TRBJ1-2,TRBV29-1,TGCAGCGTTGAACTGGGGGCAAACTATGGCTACACCTTC,CSVELGANYGYTF
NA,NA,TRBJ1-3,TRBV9,TGTGCCAGCAGCGTAGCTGGCAGGGGTGAAAACACCATATATTTT,CASSVAGRGENTIYF
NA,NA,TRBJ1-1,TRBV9,TGTGCCAGCAGCCCACAGGTGGCGGGGTACACTGAAGCTTTCTTT,CASSPQVAGYTEAFF
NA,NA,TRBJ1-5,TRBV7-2,TGTGCCAGCAGCCCCGGAAGTGGCCATCAGCCCCAGCATTTT,CASSPGSGHQPQHF
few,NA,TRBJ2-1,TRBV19,TGTGCCAGTAGTATTTACGGGAATGAGCAGTTCTTC,CASSIYGNEQFF
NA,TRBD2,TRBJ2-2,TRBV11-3,TGTGCCAGCAGCCTAGCGGGAGCGGGAACCGGGGAGCTGTTTTTT,CASSLAGAGTGELFF
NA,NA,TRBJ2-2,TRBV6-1,TGTGCCAGCAAGTCGGGTACCGGGGAGCTGTTTTTT,CASKSGTGELFF
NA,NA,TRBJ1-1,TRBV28,TGTGCCAGCAGTTTGCAAGGTGACTTCGAAGCTTTCTTT,CASSLQGDFEAFF
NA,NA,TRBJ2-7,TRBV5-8,TGTGCCAGCAGCTTGGGCGACTACGAGCAGTACTTC,CASSLGDYEQYF
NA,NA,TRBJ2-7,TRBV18,TGTGCCAGCTCCCCAAATATTCTGACAGACTACGAGCAGTACTTC,CASSPNILTDYEQYF
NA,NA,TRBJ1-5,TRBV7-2,TGTGCCAGCAGCTTAGCCGGCGGAGGATTCAATCAGCCCCAGCATTTT,CASSLAGGGFNQPQHF
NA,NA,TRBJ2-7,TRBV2,TGTGCCAGCAGTGAAGCGGGACTCACCTGGGCTTACGAGCAGTACTTC,CASSEAGLTWAYEQYF
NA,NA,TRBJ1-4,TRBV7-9,TGTGCCAGCAGCCCCGGAGGGGGGTATGAAAAACTGTTTTTT,CASSPGGGYEKLFF
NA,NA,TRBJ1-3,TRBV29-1,TGCAGCGTTAGAGAGTCTGGAAACACCATATATTTT,CSVRESGNTIYF
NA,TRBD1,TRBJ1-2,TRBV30,TGTGCCGGGACAGGGCTTTTACCCGGCTACACCTTC,CAGTGLLPGYTF
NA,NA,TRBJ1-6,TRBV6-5,TGTGCCAGCAGTTACTCGGGGGTGGAGAGGTCGCCCCTCCACTTT,CASSYSGVERSPLHF
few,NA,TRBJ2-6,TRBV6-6,TGTGCCAGCAGTAAAGAATCTGGGGCCAACGTCCTGACTTTC,CASSKESGANVLTF
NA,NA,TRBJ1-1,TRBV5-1,TGCGCCAGCAGGCAGGTGGTAAATACTGAAGCTTTCTTT,CASRQVVNTEAFF
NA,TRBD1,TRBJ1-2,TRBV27,TGTGCCAGCAGTACTGCCGACAGGGGTGCTAACTATGGCTACACCTTC,CASSTADRGANYGYTF
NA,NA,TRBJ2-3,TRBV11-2,TGTGCCAGCAGCTTAGATTCGGGACATTCAGATACGCAGTATTTT,CASSLDSGHSDTQYF
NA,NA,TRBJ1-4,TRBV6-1,TGTGCCAGCAGTGAAGCGGGTCGAGGGGAAAAACTGTTTTTT,CASSEAGRGEKLFF
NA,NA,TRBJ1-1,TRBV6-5,TGTGCCAGCCAGGGACGGATGAACACTGAAGCTTTCTTT,CASQGRMNTEAFF
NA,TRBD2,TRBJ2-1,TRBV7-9,TGTGCCAGCAGCTTAGTTTCCGGGAGGGCCCGCAATGAGCAGTTCTTC,CASSLVSGRARNEQFF
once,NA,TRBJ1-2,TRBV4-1,TGCGCCAGCAGCCAAGAGCGCATGTCGGATGGCTACACCTTC,CASSQERMSDGYTF
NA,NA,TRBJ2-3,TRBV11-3,TGTGCCAGCAGCTTAACCCGGGAGAACGGAGATACGCAGTATTTT,CASSLTRENGDTQYF
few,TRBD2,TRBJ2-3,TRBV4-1,TGCGCCAGCAGCCAGCGGACTAGCGGGGGTAACACAGATACGCAGTATTTT,CASSQRTSGGNTDTQYF
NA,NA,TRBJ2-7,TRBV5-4,TGTGCCAGCAGCTTTGTAGGGGGTGGGTACGAGCAGTACTTC,CASSFVGGGYEQYF
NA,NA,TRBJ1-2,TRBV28,TGTGCCAGCAGTTTAGGTATGGGTGGCTACACCTTC,CASSLGMGGYTF
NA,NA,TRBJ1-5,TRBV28,TGTGCCAGCAGTTGGGGGGCTAATCAGCCCCAGCATTTT,CASSWGANQPQHF
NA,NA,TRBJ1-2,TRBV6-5,TGTGCCATCAGTGAGTCAGCGGGTCTGCTTGGCTACACCTTC,CAISESAGLLGYTF
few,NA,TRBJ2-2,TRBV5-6,TGTGCCAGCAGCCAGGGCGGGGAGCTGTTTTTT,CASSQGGELFF
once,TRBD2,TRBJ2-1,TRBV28,TGTGCCTCCGCGGGAGCGTTATACAATGAGCAGTTCTTC,CASAGALYNEQFF
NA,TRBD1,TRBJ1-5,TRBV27,TGTGCCAGCAGTCCCGGGACAGGGTTCTGGGGTAGTGGCAATCAGCCCCAGCATTTT,CASSPGTGFWGSGNQPQHF
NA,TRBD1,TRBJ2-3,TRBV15,TGTGCCACCAGCAGAGATTTTGGACAGGGTCGCGTCACGCAGTATTTT,CATSRDFGQGRVTQYF
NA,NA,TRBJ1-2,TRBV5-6,TGTGCCAGCAGCTCGGGGACCTATGGCTACACCTTC,CASSSGTYGYTF
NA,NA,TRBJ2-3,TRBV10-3,TGTGCCATCAGTGAGTCGAGTAGCCCAGGGGATACGCAGTATTTT,CAISESSSPGDTQYF
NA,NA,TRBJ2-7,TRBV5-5,TGTGCCCCCCTTGGCCCCGGACAAGCCGAGCAGTACTTC,CAPLGPGQAEQYF